This T cell receptor (beta chain) appears in the sequencing data of a study of glioma-infiltrating T cells after dendritic cell vaccination. The germline V gene encodes CDR1 GTSNPN and CDR2 SVGIG (reference sequence). The V and J ends lost 0 bases and 6 bases respectively, with 14 bases between them. The CDR3 covers 14 residues. The table came from immunoSEQ multiplex PCR; TCRdb's copy has only in-frame clones and leaves some out. The table lists about 82,000 clones, approximately 90% of them singletons. This specimen consisted of blood, obtained before dendritic cell vaccination. This TCR derives from a human donor with glioblastoma. The chain has TRBV30 and TRBJ2-5, with D tentatively TRBD1 (5 bases). CDR3: CAWSVGAGKKTQYF. CDR3 DNA: TGTGCCTGGAGTGTAGGGGCAGGGAAAAAGACCCAGTACTTC.